Described below is a single TCR beta chain sequence and its context. The antigen is not known. This entry comes from a study of T cells in Graves' hyperthyroidism and ophthalmopathy. Overall study results and limits: For ophthalmopathy, model prediction preceded onset by a median about 6 months. A model of 13 V-J pairs discriminated ophthalmopathy from stable hyperthyroidism.

Clinicians diagnosed patients from clinical symptoms, serum thyroxine and TRAb, thyroid ultrasound and orbital computed tomography. There were TCR beta CDR3 regions amplified from RNA transcripts. The TCR CDR3 first-round RT-PCR relied on the HTBI primer set. TCRdb re-derived calls from the multiplex PCR reads in MiXCR, one entry per CDR3 protein. Counted here are 300,000 to 450,000 distinct CDR3 sequences, roughly 25% occurring once; the ten biggest clones make up over 70%. Sequenced material: blood. The TCR comes from a man aged 45-65 years with Graves' hyperthyroidism.

In DNA form, the CDR3 reads TGTGCCAGCAGCCTTCGCGAGCCAGGGGAGACCCAGTACTTC. Translation gives CASSLREPGETQYF. The rearrangement uses TRBV12-3 or TRBV12-4 and TRBJ2-5; D might be TRBD1 (5 bases). This CDR3 spans 14 amino acids. Trimming pared 6 bases from V and 5 bases from J, leaving 16 bases between.